The sequence of this TCR beta chain was determined in a study of blood T cell repertoires in COVID-19. The CDR3 has 13 residues. Trimming shortened V by 10 bases and J by 1 base, and 7 bases separated the two germline ends. Germline V CDR1 and CDR2: KGHDR, SFDVKD. Using immunoSEQ multiplex PCR, the repertoire was profiled, and TCRdb retains in-frame clones only, with some absent. This sample has approximately 450,000 clones, with over 75% found just once. The sequencing sample was made of PBMCs or T cells enriched from blood (not recorded which). The chain recombines TRBV24-1 with TRBJ2-6; D call uncertain. The clonotype was recovered from a man in his thirties or forties who had recovered from COVID-19. CDR3 bases: TGTGCCACGTCGGTTTCTGGGGCCAACGTCCTGACTTTC. This sequence encodes CATSVSGANVLTF.